Below are 32 T cell receptor beta chains sequenced from a single sample in a study of blood T cell repertoires in COVID-19. Assay: immunoSEQ multiplex PCR; the TCRdb copy retains only in-frame clones and omits some. This table holds 330,000 or so clones, about 88% found once. Sequencing input: PBMCs or T cells enriched from blood (not recorded which). All receptors come from a woman aged 30 to 39 who had recovered from COVID-19.

The V gene is TRBV6-5, the J gene TRBJ1-2; D unclear. V lost 0 bases, J lost 0 bases, and 8 bases lay in between. Germline lookup yields CDR1 MNHEY and CDR2 SVGAGI. This CDR3 has 15 residues. The CDR3 loop reads CASSYSGSTNYGYTF. As DNA, the CDR3 is TGTGCCAGCAGTTACTCGGGCAGCACTAACTATGGCTACACCTTC.

This clone was observed a few times. The CDR3 coding sequence is TGCAGCGTGACGTGGGGGACTAGCTACGAGCAGTACTTC. This gives the protein CSVTWGTSYEQYF. This chain links TRBV29-1 with TRBJ2-7; 8 positions agree with TRBD2. The V segment lost 6 bases and the J segment 3 bases; nucleotides outside the gene matches: 7. The germline gives CDR1 SQVTM, CDR2 ANQGSEA. CDR3 length: 13 residues.

The chain has TRBV5-1 and TRBJ2-4, with D perhaps matching TRBD1 (5 bases). Trimming cost V 0 bases and J 5 bases, with 6 bases left between them. Germline loops: CDR1 SGHRS, CDR2 YFSETQ. The CDR3 runs to 13 residues. CDR3 protein: CASSLEGENIQYF. CDR3 nucleotide sequence: TGCGCCAGCAGCTTGGAAGGGGAAAACATTCAGTACTTC. The full variable domain, rest sourced from reference TRBV5-1 and TRBJ2-4, is KAGVTQTPRYLIKTRGQQVTLSCSPISGHRSVSWYQQTPGQGLQFLFEYFSETQRNKGNFPGRFSGRQFSNSRSEMNVSTLELGDSALYLCASSLEGENIQYFGAGTRLSVL.

The V gene is TRBV7-9, the J gene TRBJ2-3, with a possible D match to TRBD2 (6 bases). There are 16 residues in the CDR3. Germline CDR1 reads SEHNR; CDR2 reads FQNEAQ (reference sequence). Trimming left V 1 base short and J 6 bases short, with 17 bases between. CDR3 region: CASSLEPNGLADTQYF. For the CDR3, the DNA is TGTGCCAGCAGCTTAGAGCCCAACGGGCTAGCGGATACGCAGTATTTT.

The CDR3 DNA reads as TGTGCCAGCAGCGCAAATCTGGCGGGAGGGCCTGATTCATATTCCACTGGGGCCAACGTCCTGACTTTC. Translated, it gives CASSANLAGGPDSYSTGANVLTF. The genes are TRBV9 and TRBJ2-6, with TRBD2 matching over 9 bases. J gave up 2 bases and V 3 bases, and 24 bases lay outside the gene matches. Germline CDR1 is SGDLS and CDR2 is YYNGEE. The CDR3 loop spans 23 amino acids.

CDR3 sequence reads: CATSDPPGLAGGSSYEQYF. The CDR3 region has the DNA TGTGCCACCAGTGACCCCCCGGGACTAGCGGGGGGGAGCTCCTACGAGCAGTACTTC. This sequence joins TRBV24-1 and TRBJ2-7; TRBD2 aligns across 16 bases. This CDR3 comprises 19 residues. V lost 4 bases, J lost 0 bases, and 8 bases stayed unmatched. CDR1 and CDR2 (germline): KGHDR, SFDVKD.

The chain uses TRBV28 and TRBJ1-5; D is unclear. Deletions cut 3 bases from V and 9 bases from J, with 9 bases between. CDR3 length: 12 residues. Germline V gene data show CDR1 as MDHEN and CDR2 as SYDVKM. DNA of the CDR3: TGTGCCAGCAGTTTCGGCCGGGTGCCCCAGCATTTT. This sequence encodes CASSFGRVPQHF. Together with reference TRBV28 and TRBJ1-5, the CDR3 gives the full variable domain: DVKVTQSSRYLVKRTGEKVFLECVQDMDHENMFWYRQDPGLGLRLIYFSYDVKMKEKGDIPEGYSVSREKKERFSLILESASTNQTSMYLCASSFGRVPQHFGDGTRLSIL.

The rearrangement uses TRBV27 and TRBJ1-5; TRBD1 is a possible D gene (6 bases). CDR1 and CDR2 from the germline V gene are MNHEY and SMNVEV (reference sequence). The length of the CDR3 is 15 residues. V lost 6 bases, J lost 2 bases, and 14 bases lay in between. The CDR3 DNA follows: TGTGCCAGCAGCAGGGGTGTCGGGGGCAATCAGCCCCAGCATTTT. Its protein is CASSRGVGGNQPQHF.

The chain employs TRBV6-8 and TRBJ2-3, with TRBD1 matching 8 bases. The junction had 9 bases not matched to a gene; V was cut back by 5 bases and J by 2 bases. This CDR3 has 16 residues. CDR1 is MNHGY, CDR2 SAAAGT, per germline. CDR3 in amino acids: CASSNRGQDNTDTQYF. CDR3 DNA sequence: TGTGCCAGCAGTAACCGGGGACAGGATAACACAGATACGCAGTATTTT.

The V gene is TRBV6-4, the J gene TRBJ1-6, with D perhaps TRBD1 (6 bases). The CDR3 runs to 15 residues. CDR1 is MRHNA, CDR2 SNTAGT, per germline. V was clipped by 4 bases and J by 6 bases, with 13 bases between them. CDR3 sequence: CASSAQDSLNSPLHF. For the CDR3, the DNA is TGTGCCAGCAGTGCACAGGACAGTCTTAATTCACCCCTCCACTTT.

CDR3 nucleotide sequence: TGTGCCAGCAGTTTCTCGGGAGACGGAAACACCATATATTTT. It encodes CASSFSGDGNTIYF. The rearrangement joins TRBV27 to TRBJ1-3; D not certain. The germline V and J ends were trimmed by 3 bases and 4 bases, with 10 bases remaining between them. The CDR3 totals 14 residues. The germline CDR1 and CDR2 sequences are MNHEY and SMNVEV (reference sequence).

The rearrangement joins TRBV2 to TRBJ1-2, with D maybe TRBD1 (6 bases). The germline V gene has CDR1 SNHLY and CDR2 FYNNEI. This CDR3 is 13 amino acids long. The V end lost 8 bases, the J end lost 8 bases, and 18 bases lay between the germline ends. The CDR3 DNA reads TGTGCCAGCGCCTTACAGGGATCGTACGGCTACACCTTC. It yields the protein CASALQGSYGYTF.

The chain joins TRBV6-5 to TRBJ1-1; D uncertain. From germline, CDR1 is MNHEY and CDR2 SVGAGI. This CDR3 spans 15 amino acids. V was pared by 5 bases and J by 1 base, with 14 bases between. The CDR3 DNA sequence: TGTGCCAGCAGTCCCCCGACATTCGGGAACACTGAAGCTTTCTTT. Its translation is CASSPPTFGNTEAFF.

The CDR3 loop reads CASSISGISNQPQHF. The CDR3 nucleotides read TGTGCCAGTAGTATATCGGGGATTAGCAATCAGCCCCAGCATTTT. The chain employs TRBV19 and TRBJ1-5; D gene ambiguous. Per the germline V gene, CDR1 is LNHDA and CDR2 is SQIVND (reference sequence). Trimming shortened V by 2 bases and J by 0 bases, and 8 bases separated the two germline ends. The CDR3 loop spans 15 amino acids.

The chain couples TRBV27 to TRBJ1-4, with 9 bases identical to TRBD1. V gave up 6 bases and J gave up 12 bases; unmatched junction bases: 11. The CDR3 runs to 14 residues. CDR1 and CDR2 from the germline V gene are MNHEY and SMNVEV (reference sequence). The CDR3 loop is CASRGTGTLGELFF. The CDR3 DNA follows: TGTGCCAGCAGGGGGACAGGGACGCTAGGGGAACTGTTTTTT. Complete variable domain (other parts from reference TRBV27 and TRBJ1-4): EAQVTQNPRYLITVTGKKLTVTCSQNMNHEYMSWYRQDPGLGLRQIYYSMNVEVTDKGDVPEGYKVSRKEKRNFPLILESPSPNQTSLYFCASRGTGTLGELFFGSGTQLSVL.

This clone has a single count. The chain has TRBV27 and TRBJ1-1; 8 bases map to TRBD1. The CDR3 is made up of 14 amino acids. CDR1 MNHEY and CDR2 SMNVEV come from the germline V gene (reference sequence). The V and J ends lost 2 bases and 1 base, in that order; junction bases with no gene match: 0. CDR3 nucleotides: TGTGCCAGCAGTTTAGGGACAGGGAACACTGAAGCTTTCTTT. Protein sequence: CASSLGTGNTEAFF.

The rearrangement links TRBV2 to TRBJ2-1, with TRBD2 identical over 8 bases. Germline CDR1 and CDR2: SNHLY and FYNNEI. V gave up 7 bases and J gave up 6 bases; unmatched junction bases: 11. This CDR3 has 15 amino acids. The CDR3 is CASTGGGFRSNEQFF. The CDR3 DNA follows: TGTGCCAGCACCGGGGGGGGCTTCAGGAGCAATGAGCAGTTCTTC.

The DNA of the CDR3 is TGTGCCAGCAGCCCAGAGAGAGGACTAGCGGGTAATGAGCAGTTCTTC. It encodes CASSPERGLAGNEQFF. The chain uses TRBV3-1 (or the pseudogene TRBV3-2) and TRBJ2-1; 11 nucleotides line up with TRBD2. The junction had 9 bases not matched to a gene; V was cut back by 4 bases and J by 7 bases. The CDR3 covers 16 residues. The germline V gene has CDR1 LGHDT and CDR2 YNNKEL (reference sequence).

This clone is a singleton in its sample. The rearrangement links TRBV9 to TRBJ2-1, with 8 positions matching TRBD2. The J segment lost 12 bases and the V segment lost 0 bases, leaving 11 bases of the junction unmatched. The CDR3 has 15 residues. Per the germline V gene, CDR1 is SGDLS and CDR2 is YYNGEE. The DNA of the CDR3 is TGTGCCAGCAGCGTAGCTAGCGGACATCGGGAGGGGCAGTTCTTC. Translating it yields CASSVASGHREGQFF.

The chain couples TRBV27 to TRBJ2-5; D unclear. This CDR3 has 13 amino acids. Germline CDR1 reads MNHEY; CDR2 reads SMNVEV (reference sequence). Between the trimmed V and J ends, which lost 3 bases and 4 bases, there was a span of 9 bases. The CDR3: CASSFRLGETQYF. The DNA of the CDR3 is TGTGCCAGCAGTTTCCGACTGGGAGAGACCCAGTACTTC.

The chain couples TRBV5-1 to TRBJ2-7, with D possibly TRBD1 on 6 matching bases. CDR1 is SGHRS and CDR2 is YFSETQ in the germline V gene. The V end lost 0 bases, the J end lost 3 bases, and 13 bases lay between the germline ends. This CDR3 contains 15 residues. In nucleotides, the CDR3 is TGCGCCAGCAGCTTGGTTCCAGGGGTCTTCTACGAGCAGTACTTC. Its protein is CASSLVPGVFYEQYF.

J is TRBJ2-3 and V is TRBV2, with TRBD2 identical over 8 bases. Germline loops: CDR1 SNHLY, CDR2 FYNNEI. The ends lost 8 bases at V and 5 bases at J; junction bases unmatched: 6. There are 13 residues in the CDR3. The CDR3 sequence: CASGGRLGDTQYF. Here the CDR3 DNA reads TGTGCCAGCGGCGGGAGGTTGGGAGATACGCAGTATTTT.

The V call is TRBV5-1, the J call TRBJ1-2; unclear D gene. Looked up from germline, CDR1 is SGHRS and CDR2 is YFSETQ. The CDR3 spans 12 residues. The V gene lost 2 bases and the J gene lost 6 bases, with 8 bases spanning the gap. The CDR3 DNA reads TGCGCCAGCAGCTTAGGCGGAAATGGCTACACCTTC. Amino acid sequence: CASSLGGNGYTF.

The chain employs TRBV7-9 and TRBJ2-5, with 10 bases matching TRBD1. The junction had 5 bases not matched to a gene; V was cut back by 5 bases and J by 2 bases. CDR3 length: 15 residues. Germline loops: CDR1 SEHNR, CDR2 FQNEAQ (reference sequence). CDR3 region: CASSNRDRGQETQYF. The CDR3 bases are TGTGCCAGCAGCAACCGGGACAGGGGACAAGAGACCCAGTACTTC.

The rearrangement joins TRBV6-1 to TRBJ1-2, with D unclear. The CDR3 totals 12 residues. Between the trimmed V and J ends, which lost 3 bases and 4 bases, there was a span of 6 bases. CDR1 is MNHNS, CDR2 SASEGT, per germline. The CDR3 DNA follows: TGTGCCAGCAGTGACGGGTCCTATGGCTACACCTTC. Its protein is CASSDGSYGYTF.

The V gene is TRBV5-1, the J gene TRBJ1-1, with 9 bases lining up with TRBD1. CDR1 and CDR2 from the germline V gene are SGHRS and YFSETQ. The V and J ends lost 2 bases and 5 bases, in that order; junction bases with no gene match: 4. This CDR3 comprises 14 residues. The CDR3 nucleotides are TGCGCCAGCAGCTTACAGGGGGCCGGGACTGAAGCTTTCTTT. It yields the protein CASSLQGAGTEAFF.

The CDR3 DNA sequence: TGCGCCAGCAGCTCCCCGGGGACAGCCTATGGCTACACCTTC. Translation gives CASSSPGTAYGYTF. The gene calls are TRBV5-1 and TRBJ1-2, with 7 bases fitting TRBD1. The ends lost 3 bases at V and 4 bases at J; junction bases unmatched: 6. Germline CDR1 reads SGHRS; CDR2 reads YFSETQ. There are 14 residues in the CDR3.

The rearrangement links TRBV12-3 or TRBV12-4 to TRBJ2-2; D is ambiguous. The CDR3 is made up of 11 amino acids. V was clipped by 5 bases and J by 13 bases, with 11 bases between them. The CDR3 spells CASSQAGGLFF. The CDR3 coding sequence is TGTGCCAGCAGTCAGGCCGGTGGGCTGTTTTTT.

The chain uses TRBV21-1 and TRBJ2-7; the table's D call of TRBD2 was not tested on the DNA. TRBV21-1 is a listed pseudogene. The CDR3 consists of 16 residues. The CDR3 coding sequence is TGTGCCAGCAGCAAACACCTAGCGGGAGGTCCGTACGAGCAGTACTTC. This gives the protein CASSKHLAGGPYEQYF.

The chain employs TRBV7-8 and TRBJ2-7; D might be TRBD1 (6 bases). Germline V gene data show CDR1 as SGHVS and CDR2 as FQNEAQ. The CDR3 loop spans 14 amino acids. The V and J ends lost 3 bases and 4 bases respectively, with 13 bases between them. In DNA, the CDR3 is TGTGCCAGCAGCTTCGTTCAGGGGAGTTACGAGCAGTACTTC. Its translation is CASSFVQGSYEQYF.

The chain has TRBV18 and TRBJ2-7; 9 nucleotides line up with TRBD1. The trim removed 3 bases at V and 3 bases at J, leaving 9 bases unmatched. The CDR3 is made up of 16 amino acids. Germline V lookup: CDR1 KGHSH, CDR2 LQKENI. The CDR3 loop is CASSPSGTGRFYEQYF. DNA of the CDR3: TGTGCCAGCTCACCCAGCGGGACAGGGAGATTCTACGAGCAGTACTTC.

The chain is built from TRBV2 and TRBJ1-3, with TRBD1 matching over 8 bases. There are 17 residues in the CDR3. The V segment lost 3 bases and the J segment 5 bases; nucleotides outside the gene matches: 12. Per germline, CDR1 SNHLY and CDR2 FYNNEI. This chain's CDR3 is CASSDTPGTGYRNTIYF. The CDR3 DNA sequence: TGTGCCAGCAGTGATACCCCCGGGACAGGTTATAGAAACACCATATATTTT.